The present T cell receptor (beta chain) was sequenced within a study of T cell responses to AZD1222 COVID-19 vaccine. Only in-frame clones appear in the TCRdb table, and some are missing; sequencing was by immunoSEQ multiplex PCR. The sample shows some 150,000 clones, roughly nine tenths of them seen only once. CDR1 SGHTA and CDR2 FQGNSA come from the germline V gene. The CDR3 has 14 amino acids. J was trimmed by 3 bases and V by 1 base; bases with no gene match: 3. Study-wide results and caveats: Increased Spike-specific TCR breadth and depth were observed after two AZD1222 doses. Most donors were white British, females outnumbered males, and clonal diversity was possibly underestimated. The span of vaccine-associated CD4 TCRs extended across spike, with dominance at 160-218 and 743-854.

About this clone itself: Antigen specificity is unknown.

The rearrangement uses TRBV7-2 and TRBJ2-7, with 7 bases identical to TRBD1. This receptor was taken from an adult in good health. This specimen consisted of peripheral blood, obtained on day 0 of AZD1222 vaccination. CDR3 loop: CASSLGHRGYEQYF. CDR3 sequence (DNA): TGTGCCAGCAGCTTAGGGCACAGGGGCTACGAGCAGTACTTC.